This T cell receptor beta chain was sequenced for a study of post-analysis software for immune sequencing data. Study-level information: Disease courses included relapsing-remitting, secondary progressive and progressive-relapsing multiple sclerosis. Study-level points and caveats: TRBV5-6, TRBV5-1 and TRBV20-1 belonged to a set of roughly five TRBV segments that were more frequent in patients than controls. Batch-mates among the samples co-clustered strongly by F measure. Patients with multiple sclerosis recorded significantly lower normalized Chao1 diversity than controls, the study found.

Carried by the TCR beta cDNA libraries were unique molecular identifiers. Some 500,000 cDNA molecules were obtained per 1 to 10 million input T cells. TCRdb reanalysed the PCR reads using MiXCR and keeps one entry per CDR3 protein. Seen here are fewer than 850,000 distinct CDR3 sequences, roughly 27% observed once, and the top ten hold more than 0.45%. The CDR3 has 16 amino acids. The V end was cut by 4 bases, the J end by 2 bases, with 17 bases between. From germline, CDR1 is SGHTA and CDR2 FQGNSA. Comments on this clonotype: The antigen remains undetermined.

The clonotype comes from a girl aged 10 to 17 with multiple sclerosis. Sequenced input: blood. The rearrangement uses TRBV7-2 and TRBJ1-2, with TRBD1 as a possible D gene (5 bases). The chain's CDR3 is CASSSRLGRENYGYTF. For the CDR3, the DNA is TGTGCCAGCAGCTCGCGGCTGGGACGGGAGAACTATGGCTACACCTTC.